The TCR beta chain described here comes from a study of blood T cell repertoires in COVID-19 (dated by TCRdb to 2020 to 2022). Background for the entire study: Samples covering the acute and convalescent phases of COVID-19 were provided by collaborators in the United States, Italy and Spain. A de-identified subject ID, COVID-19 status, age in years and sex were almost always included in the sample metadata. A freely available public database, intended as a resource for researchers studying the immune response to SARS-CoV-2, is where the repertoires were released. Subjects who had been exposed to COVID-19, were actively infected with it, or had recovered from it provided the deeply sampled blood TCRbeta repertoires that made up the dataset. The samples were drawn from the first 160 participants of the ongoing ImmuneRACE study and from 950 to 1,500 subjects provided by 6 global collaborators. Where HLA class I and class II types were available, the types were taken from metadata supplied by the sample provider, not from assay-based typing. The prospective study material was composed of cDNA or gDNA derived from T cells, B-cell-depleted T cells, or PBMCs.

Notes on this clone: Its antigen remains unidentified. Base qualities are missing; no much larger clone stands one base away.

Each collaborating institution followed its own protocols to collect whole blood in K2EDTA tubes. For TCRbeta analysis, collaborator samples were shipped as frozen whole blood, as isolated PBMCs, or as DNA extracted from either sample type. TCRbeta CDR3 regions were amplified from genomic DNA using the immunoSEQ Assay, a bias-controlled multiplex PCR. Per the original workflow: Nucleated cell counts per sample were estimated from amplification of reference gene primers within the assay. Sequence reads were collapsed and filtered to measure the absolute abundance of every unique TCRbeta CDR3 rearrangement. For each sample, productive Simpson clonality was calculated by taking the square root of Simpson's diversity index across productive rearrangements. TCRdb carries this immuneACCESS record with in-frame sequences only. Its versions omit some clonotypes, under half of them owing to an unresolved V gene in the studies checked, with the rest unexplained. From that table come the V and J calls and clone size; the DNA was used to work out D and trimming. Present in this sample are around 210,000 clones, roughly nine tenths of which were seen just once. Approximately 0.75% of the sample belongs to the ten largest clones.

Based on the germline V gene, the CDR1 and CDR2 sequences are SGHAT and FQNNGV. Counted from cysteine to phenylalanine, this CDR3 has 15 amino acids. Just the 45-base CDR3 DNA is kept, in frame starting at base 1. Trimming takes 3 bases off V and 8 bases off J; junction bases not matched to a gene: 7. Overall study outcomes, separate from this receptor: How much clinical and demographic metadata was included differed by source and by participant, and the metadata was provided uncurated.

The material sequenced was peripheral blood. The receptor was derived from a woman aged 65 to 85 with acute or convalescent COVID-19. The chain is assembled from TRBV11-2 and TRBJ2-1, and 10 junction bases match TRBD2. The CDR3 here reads CASSFGPSGSDEQFF. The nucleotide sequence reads TGTGCCAGCAGCTTCGGGCCTAGCGGGAGCGATGAGCAGTTCTTC.